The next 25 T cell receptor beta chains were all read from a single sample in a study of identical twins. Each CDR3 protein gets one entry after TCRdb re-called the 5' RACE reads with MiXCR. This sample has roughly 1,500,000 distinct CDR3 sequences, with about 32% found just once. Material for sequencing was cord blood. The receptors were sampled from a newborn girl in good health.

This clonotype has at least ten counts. CDR3 coding DNA: TGTGCCAGCAGTTCGGCGGGAGCGTCCTACAATGAGCAGTTCTTC. Protein product: CASSSAGASYNEQFF. The chain recombines TRBV28 with TRBJ2-1; 7 bases match TRBD2. V was pared by 4 bases and J by 1 base, with 4 bases of the junction left unmatched. The germline V gene encodes CDR1 MDHEN and CDR2 SYDVKM. This CDR3 comprises 15 residues.

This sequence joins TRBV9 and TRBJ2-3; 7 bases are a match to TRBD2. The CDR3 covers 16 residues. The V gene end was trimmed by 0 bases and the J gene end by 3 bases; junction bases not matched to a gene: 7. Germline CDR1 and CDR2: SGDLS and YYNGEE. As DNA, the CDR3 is TGTGCCAGCAGCGTAGCCAGCGGGGAAGGGACAGATACGCAGTATTTT. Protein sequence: CASSVASGEGTDTQYF.

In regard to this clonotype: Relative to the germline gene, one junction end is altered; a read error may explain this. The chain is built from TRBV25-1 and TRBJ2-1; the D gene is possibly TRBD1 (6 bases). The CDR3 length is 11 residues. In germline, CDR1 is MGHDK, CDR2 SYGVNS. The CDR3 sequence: CSSSDRNEQFF. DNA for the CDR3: TGTTCCAGCAGTGACAGGAATGAGCAGTTCTTC.

The CDR3 DNA reads as TGTGCCAGCAGCGCCTACAGGCCAACCTACGAGCAGTACTTC. The encoded protein is CASSAYRPTYEQYF. This chain joins TRBV6-1 and TRBJ2-7; D is perhaps TRBD1 (5 bases). V lost 6 bases to trimming and J lost 2 bases, with 14 bases between them. From germline, CDR1 is MNHNS and CDR2 SASEGT. The CDR3 sequence is 14 residues long.

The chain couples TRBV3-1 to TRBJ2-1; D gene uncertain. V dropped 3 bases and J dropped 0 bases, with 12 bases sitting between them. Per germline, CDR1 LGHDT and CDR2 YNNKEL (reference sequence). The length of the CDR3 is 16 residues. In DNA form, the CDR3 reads TGTGCCAGCAGCCACAGTAGCACGAGCTCCTACAATGAGCAGTTCTTC. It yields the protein CASSHSSTSSYNEQFF.

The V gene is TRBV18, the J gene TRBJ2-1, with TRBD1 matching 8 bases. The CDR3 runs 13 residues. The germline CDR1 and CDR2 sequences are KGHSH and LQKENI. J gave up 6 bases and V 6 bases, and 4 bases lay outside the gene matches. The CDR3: CASSQTGVNEQFF. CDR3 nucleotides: TGTGCCAGCTCGCAGACAGGGGTCAATGAGCAGTTCTTC.

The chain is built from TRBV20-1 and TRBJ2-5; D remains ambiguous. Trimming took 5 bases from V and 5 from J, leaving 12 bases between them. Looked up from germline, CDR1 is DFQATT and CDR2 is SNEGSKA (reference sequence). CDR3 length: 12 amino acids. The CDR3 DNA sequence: TGCAGTGCTCTCTTTGGTCTGGAGACCCAGTACTTC. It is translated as CSALFGLETQYF.

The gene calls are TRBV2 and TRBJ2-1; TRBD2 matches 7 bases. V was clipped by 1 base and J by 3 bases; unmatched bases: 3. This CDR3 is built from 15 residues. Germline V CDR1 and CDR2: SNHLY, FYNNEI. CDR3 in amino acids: CASSEGLALYNEQFF. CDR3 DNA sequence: TGTGCCAGCAGTGAAGGACTAGCTCTCTACAATGAGCAGTTCTTC. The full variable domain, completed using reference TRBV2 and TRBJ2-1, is EPEVTQTPSHQVTQMGQEVILRCVPISNHLYFYWYRQILGQKVEFLVSFYNNEISEKSEIFDDQFSVERPDGSNFTLKIRSTKLEDSAMYFCASSEGLALYNEQFFGPGTRLTVL.

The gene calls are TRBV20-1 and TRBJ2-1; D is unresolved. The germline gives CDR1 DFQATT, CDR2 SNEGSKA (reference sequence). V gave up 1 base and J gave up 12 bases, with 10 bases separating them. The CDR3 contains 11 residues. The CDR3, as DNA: TGCAGTGCTAGAGTTTATCCCTGGCAGTTCTTC. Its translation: CSARVYPWQFF.

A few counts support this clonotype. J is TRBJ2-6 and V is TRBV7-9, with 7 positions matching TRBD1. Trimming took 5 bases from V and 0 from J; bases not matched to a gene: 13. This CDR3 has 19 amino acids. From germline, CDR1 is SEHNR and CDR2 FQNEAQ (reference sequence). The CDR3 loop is CASSPRGQVSFSGANVLTF. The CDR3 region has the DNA TGTGCCAGCAGCCCCCGAGGACAGGTCTCTTTCTCTGGGGCCAACGTCCTGACTTTC.

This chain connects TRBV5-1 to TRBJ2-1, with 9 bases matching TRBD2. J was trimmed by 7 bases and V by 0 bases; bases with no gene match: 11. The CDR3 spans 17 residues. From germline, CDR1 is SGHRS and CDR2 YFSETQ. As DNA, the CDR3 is TGCGCCAGCAGCTTGGAAGTAGGGCTAGCGGGGAGGAATGAGCAGTTCTTC. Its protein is CASSLEVGLAGRNEQFF.

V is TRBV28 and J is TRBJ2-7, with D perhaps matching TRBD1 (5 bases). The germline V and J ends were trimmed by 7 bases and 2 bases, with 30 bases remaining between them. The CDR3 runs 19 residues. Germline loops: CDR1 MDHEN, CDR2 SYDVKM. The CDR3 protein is CASTVLTTSGSPGTYEQYF. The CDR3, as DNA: TGTGCCAGCACCGTTTTAACTACCTCAGGGTCCCCTGGTACCTACGAGCAGTACTTC. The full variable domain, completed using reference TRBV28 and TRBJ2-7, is DVKVTQSSRYLVKRTGEKVFLECVQDMDHENMFWYRQDPGLGLRLIYFSYDVKMKEKGDIPEGYSVSREKKERFSLILESASTNQTSMYLCASTVLTTSGSPGTYEQYFGPGTRLTVT.

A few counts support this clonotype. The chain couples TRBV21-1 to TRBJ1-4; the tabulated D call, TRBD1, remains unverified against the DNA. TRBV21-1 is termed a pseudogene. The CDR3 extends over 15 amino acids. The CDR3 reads CASSKEQGAGEKLFF. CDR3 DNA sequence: TGTGCCAGCAGCAAAGAACAGGGGGCAGGGGAAAAACTGTTTTTT.

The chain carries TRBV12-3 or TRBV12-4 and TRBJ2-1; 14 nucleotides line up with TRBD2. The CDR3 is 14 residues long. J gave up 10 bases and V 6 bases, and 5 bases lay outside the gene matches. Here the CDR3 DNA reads TGTGCCAGCAGACCGACTAGCGGGGGGGGCGAGCAGTTCTTC. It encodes CASRPTSGGGEQFF.

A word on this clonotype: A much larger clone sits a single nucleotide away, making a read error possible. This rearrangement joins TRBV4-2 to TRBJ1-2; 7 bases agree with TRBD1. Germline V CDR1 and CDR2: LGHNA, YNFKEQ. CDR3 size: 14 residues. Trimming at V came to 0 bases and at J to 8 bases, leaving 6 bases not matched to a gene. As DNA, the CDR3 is TGTGCCAGCAGCCAAGATAGGTACAGGGGAGGCTACACCTTC. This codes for CASSQDRYRGGYTF.

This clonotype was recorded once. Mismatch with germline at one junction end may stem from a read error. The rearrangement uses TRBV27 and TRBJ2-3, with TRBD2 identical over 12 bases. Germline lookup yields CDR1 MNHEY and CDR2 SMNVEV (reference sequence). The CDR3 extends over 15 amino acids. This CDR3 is CASSLPSGRADTPYF. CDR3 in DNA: TGTGCCAGCAGTTTGCCTAGCGGGAGGGCCGATACGCCGTATTTT.

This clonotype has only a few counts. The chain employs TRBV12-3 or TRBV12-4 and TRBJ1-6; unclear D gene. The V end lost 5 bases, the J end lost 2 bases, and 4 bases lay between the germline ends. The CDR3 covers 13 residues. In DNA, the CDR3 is TGTGCCAGCAGTCAGGCCTATAATTCACCCCTCCACTTT. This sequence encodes CASSQAYNSPLHF.

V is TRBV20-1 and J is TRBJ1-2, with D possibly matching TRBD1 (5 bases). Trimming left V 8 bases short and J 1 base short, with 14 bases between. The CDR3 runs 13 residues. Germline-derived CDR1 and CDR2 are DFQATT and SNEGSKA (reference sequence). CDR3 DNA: TGCAGTACCACACGGGGGTTTAACTATGGCTACACCTTC. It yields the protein CSTTRGFNYGYTF.

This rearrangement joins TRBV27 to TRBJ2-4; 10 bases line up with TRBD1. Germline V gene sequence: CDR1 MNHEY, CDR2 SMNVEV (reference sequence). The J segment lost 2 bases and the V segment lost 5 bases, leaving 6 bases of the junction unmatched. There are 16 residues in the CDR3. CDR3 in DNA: TGTGCCAGCAGTCCCTGGACAGGGGGGTCCAAAAACATTCAGTACTTC. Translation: CASSPWTGGSKNIQYF.

DNA of the CDR3: TGTGCCAGCAGTGGGCCTACCCTTAATAATTCACCCCTCCACTTT. This codes for CASSGPTLNNSPLHF. V gene TRBV12-3 or TRBV12-4 combines with J gene TRBJ1-6; D uncertain. V lost 5 bases, J lost 5 bases, and 13 bases lay in between. The CDR3 totals 15 residues.

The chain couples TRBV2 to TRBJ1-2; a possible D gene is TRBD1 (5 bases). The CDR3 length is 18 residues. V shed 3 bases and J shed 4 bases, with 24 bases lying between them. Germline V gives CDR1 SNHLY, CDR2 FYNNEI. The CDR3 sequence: CASSDVGAASLGSYGYTF. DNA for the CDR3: TGTGCCAGCAGTGATGTCGGGGCAGCAAGTCTCGGGAGCTATGGCTACACCTTC.

The CDR3 loop reads CASSVGPLAATDTQYF. In nucleotides, the CDR3 is TGTGCCAGCAGTGTAGGGCCCCTAGCGGCCACAGATACGCAGTATTTT. The V gene is TRBV2, the J gene TRBJ2-3, with 7 bases that match TRBD2. Trimming removed 4 bases from V and 2 bases from J; junction bases left unmatched: 9. Looked up from germline, CDR1 is SNHLY and CDR2 is FYNNEI. This CDR3 comprises 16 residues.

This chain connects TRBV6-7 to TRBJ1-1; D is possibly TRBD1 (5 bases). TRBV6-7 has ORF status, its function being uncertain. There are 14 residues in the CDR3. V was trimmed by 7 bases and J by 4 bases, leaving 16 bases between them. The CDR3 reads CASTCAAGPTEAFF. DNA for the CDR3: TGTGCCAGCACCTGTGCGGCAGGGCCCACTGAAGCTTTCTTT.

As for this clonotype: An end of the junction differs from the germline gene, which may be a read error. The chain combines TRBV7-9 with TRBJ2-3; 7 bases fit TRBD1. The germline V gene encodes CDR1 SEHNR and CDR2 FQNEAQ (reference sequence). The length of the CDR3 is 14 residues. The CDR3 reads CASSLGGSTGTQYF. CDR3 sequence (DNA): TGTGCCAGCAGTTTAGGGGGCAGCACAGGTACGCAGTATTTT.

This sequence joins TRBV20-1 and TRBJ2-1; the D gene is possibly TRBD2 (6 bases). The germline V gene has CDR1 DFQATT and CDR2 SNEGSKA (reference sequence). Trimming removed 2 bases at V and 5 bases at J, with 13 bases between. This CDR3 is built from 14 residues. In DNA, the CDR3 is TGCAGTGCTAGATTGGGTAGCGGTAACAATGAGCAGTTCTTC. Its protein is CSARLGSGNNEQFF.